The following is a T cell receptor beta chain sequence with its context. The sample comes from a study of cytomegalovirus exposure and HLA in healthy donors. This CDR3 spans 14 amino acids. CDR1 is MGHDK, CDR2 SYGVNS, per germline. The ends were cut back, 6 bases at V and 0 bases at J, with 10 bases in the middle. Only in-frame clones appear in the TCRdb table, and some are missing; sequencing was by immunoSEQ multiplex PCR. The data contain about 72,000 clones, roughly 94% of them seen just once; the ten biggest clones take up about 1.9%. The gene calls are TRBV25-1 and TRBJ2-3; no firm D call. The material sequenced was PBMCs. This sequence was found in a young woman in good health and CMV-seropositive. CDR3 residues: CASRGATSTDTQYF. The CDR3 bases are TGTGCCAGCAGGGGCGCTACTAGCACAGATACGCAGTATTTT.